This T cell receptor (beta chain) originates from a study of shared clonotypes between healthy human individuals. This table comes from immunoSEQ multiplex PCR, and its TCRdb copy is limited to in-frame clones, with some not included. The data contain about 2.1 million clones, 93% of them seen just once; the ten biggest clones take up 1.5% to 2%. Naive CD8 cells were CD45RO-negative, positively selected for CCR7, excluding terminally differentiated effector memory CD45RA+ cells. This clone has only one observation. The CDR3 length is 15 residues. The germline gives CDR1 GTSNPN, CDR2 SVGIG (reference sequence). With 4 bases removed from V and 0 bases from J, the gap between germline ends came to 13 bases.

The V and J genes are TRBV30 and TRBJ1-3; unclear D gene. The clonotype originates from a young man in good health. Some clones in this sample may be carry-over from other donors' samples. The specimen was naive CD8+ T cells from PBMCs. CDR3: CAWTAKEFSGNTIYF. The CDR3 DNA sequence: TGTGCCTGGACAGCTAAAGAATTCTCTGGAAACACCATATATTTT.